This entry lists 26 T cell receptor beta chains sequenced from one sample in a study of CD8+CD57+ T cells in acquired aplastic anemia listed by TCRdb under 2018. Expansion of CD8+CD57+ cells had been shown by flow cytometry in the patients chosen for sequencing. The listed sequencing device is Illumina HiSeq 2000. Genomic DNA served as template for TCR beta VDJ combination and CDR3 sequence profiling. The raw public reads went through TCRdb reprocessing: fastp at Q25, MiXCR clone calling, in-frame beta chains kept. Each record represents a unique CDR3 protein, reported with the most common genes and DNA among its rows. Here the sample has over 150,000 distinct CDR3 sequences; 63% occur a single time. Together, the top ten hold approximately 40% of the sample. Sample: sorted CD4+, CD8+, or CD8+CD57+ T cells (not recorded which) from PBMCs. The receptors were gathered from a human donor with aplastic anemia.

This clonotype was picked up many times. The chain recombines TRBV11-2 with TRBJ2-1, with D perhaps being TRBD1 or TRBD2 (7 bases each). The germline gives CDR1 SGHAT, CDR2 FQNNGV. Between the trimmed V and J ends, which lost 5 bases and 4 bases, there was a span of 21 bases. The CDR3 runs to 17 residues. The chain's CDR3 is CASSRETGLGGYNEQFF. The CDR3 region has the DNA TGTGCCAGCAGCCGAGAGACAGGGTTGGGGGGGTACAATGAGCAGTTCTTC.

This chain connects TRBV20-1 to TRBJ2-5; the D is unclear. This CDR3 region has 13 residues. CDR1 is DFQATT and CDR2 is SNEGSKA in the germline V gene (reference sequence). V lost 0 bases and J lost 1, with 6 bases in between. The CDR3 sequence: CSARDAIQETQYF. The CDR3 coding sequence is TGCAGTGCTAGAGATGCGATCCAAGAGACCCAGTACTTC.

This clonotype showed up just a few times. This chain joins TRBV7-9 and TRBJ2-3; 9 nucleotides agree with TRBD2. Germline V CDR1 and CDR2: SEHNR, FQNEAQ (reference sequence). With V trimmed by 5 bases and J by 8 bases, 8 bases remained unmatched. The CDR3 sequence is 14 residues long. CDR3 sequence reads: CASSGLAGAGTQYF. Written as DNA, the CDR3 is TGTGCCAGCAGCGGATTAGCGGGAGCGGGTACGCAGTATTTT.

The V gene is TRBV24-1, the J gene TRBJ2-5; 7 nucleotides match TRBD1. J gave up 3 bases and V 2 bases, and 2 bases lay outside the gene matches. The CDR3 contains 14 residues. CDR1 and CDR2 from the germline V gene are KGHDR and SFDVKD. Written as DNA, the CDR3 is TGTGCCACCAGTGATTACGGGACAGAAGAGACCCAGTACTTC. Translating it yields CATSDYGTEETQYF.

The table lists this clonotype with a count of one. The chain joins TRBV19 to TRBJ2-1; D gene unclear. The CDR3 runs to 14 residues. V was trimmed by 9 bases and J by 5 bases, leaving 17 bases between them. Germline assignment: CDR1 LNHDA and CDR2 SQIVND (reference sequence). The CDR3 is CASSYTLTHNEQFF. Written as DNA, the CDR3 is TGTGCCAGCAGTTATACCCTTACACACAATGAGCAGTTCTTC.

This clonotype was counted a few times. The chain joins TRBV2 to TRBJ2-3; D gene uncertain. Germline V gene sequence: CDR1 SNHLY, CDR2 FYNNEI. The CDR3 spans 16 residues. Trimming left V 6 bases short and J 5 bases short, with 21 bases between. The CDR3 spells CASRLTTLLTQDTQYF. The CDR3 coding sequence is TGTGCCAGCAGGCTTACTACACTTCTCACACAAGATACGCAGTATTTT.

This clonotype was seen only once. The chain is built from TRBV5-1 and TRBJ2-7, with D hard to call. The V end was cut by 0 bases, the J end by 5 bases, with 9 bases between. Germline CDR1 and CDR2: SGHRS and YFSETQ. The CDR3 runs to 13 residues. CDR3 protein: CASSLAGTNEQYF. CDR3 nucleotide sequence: TGCGCCAGCAGCTTGGCTGGAACCAACGAGCAGTACTTC. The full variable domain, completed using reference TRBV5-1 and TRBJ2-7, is KAGVTQTPRYLIKTRGQQVTLSCSPISGHRSVSWYQQTPGQGLQFLFEYFSETQRNKGNFPGRFSGRQFSNSRSEMNVSTLELGDSALYLCASSLAGTNEQYFGPGTRLTVT.

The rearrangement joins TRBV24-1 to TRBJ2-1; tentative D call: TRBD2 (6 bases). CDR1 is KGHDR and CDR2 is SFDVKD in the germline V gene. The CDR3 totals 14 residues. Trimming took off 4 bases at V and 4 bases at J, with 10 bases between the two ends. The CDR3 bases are TGTGCCACCAGTGAGGGCGGACTATACAATGAGCAGTTCTTC. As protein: CATSEGGLYNEQFF.

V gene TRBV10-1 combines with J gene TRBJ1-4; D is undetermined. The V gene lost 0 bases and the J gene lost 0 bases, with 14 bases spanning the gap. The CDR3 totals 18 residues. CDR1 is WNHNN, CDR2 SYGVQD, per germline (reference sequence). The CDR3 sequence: CASSESRWEVATNEKLFF. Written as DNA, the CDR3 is TGCGCCAGCAGTGAGTCACGTTGGGAAGTTGCAACTAATGAAAAACTGTTTTTT.

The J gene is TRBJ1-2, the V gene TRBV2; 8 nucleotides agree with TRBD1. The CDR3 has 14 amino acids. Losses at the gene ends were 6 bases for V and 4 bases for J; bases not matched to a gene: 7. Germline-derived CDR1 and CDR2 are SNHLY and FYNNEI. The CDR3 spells CASRTTGEGYGYTF. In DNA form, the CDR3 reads TGTGCCAGCAGAACGACAGGGGAGGGCTATGGCTACACCTTC.

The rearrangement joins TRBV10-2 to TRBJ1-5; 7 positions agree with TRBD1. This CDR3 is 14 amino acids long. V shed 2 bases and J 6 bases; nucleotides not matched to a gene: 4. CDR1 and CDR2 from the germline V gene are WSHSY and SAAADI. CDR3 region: CASSEVGGLQPQHF. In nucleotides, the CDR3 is TGCGCCAGCAGTGAGGTAGGGGGCCTTCAGCCCCAGCATTTT.

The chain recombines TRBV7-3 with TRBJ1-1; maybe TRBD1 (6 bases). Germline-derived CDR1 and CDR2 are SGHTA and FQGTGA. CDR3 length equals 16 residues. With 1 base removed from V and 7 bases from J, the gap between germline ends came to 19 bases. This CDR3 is CASSLSPVRGQGEAFF. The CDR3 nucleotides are TGTGCCAGCAGCTTAAGTCCGGTGCGGGGGCAGGGTGAAGCTTTCTTT.

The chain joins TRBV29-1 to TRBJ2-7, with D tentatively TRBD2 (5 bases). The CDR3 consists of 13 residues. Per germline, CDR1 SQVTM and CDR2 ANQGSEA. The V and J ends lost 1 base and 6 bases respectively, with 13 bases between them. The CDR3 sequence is CSVEGMSGFEQYF. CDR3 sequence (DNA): TGCAGCGTTGAAGGGATGTCGGGGTTCGAGCAGTACTTC.

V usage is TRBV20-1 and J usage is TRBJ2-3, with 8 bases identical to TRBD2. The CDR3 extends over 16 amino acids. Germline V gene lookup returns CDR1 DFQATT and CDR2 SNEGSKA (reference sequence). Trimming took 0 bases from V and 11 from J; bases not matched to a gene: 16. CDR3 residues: CSARDRGRREYNEQYF. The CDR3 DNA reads TGCAGTGCTAGAGATCGCGGGAGGAGAGAATACAATGAGCAGTATTTT.

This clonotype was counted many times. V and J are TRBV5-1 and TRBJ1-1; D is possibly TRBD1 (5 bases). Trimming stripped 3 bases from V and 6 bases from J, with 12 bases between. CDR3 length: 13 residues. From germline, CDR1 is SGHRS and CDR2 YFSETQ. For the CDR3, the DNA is TGCGCCAGCAGCTGGGCAGGGTCCCCTGAAGCTTTCTTT. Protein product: CASSWAGSPEAFF.

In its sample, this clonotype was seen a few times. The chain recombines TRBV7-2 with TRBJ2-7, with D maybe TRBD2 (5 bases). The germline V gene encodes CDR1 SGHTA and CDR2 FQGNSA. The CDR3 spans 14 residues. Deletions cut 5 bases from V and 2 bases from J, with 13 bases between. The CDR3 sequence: CASSSRTDPYEQYF. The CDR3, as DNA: TGTGCCAGCAGCAGCCGGACTGACCCCTACGAGCAGTACTTC.

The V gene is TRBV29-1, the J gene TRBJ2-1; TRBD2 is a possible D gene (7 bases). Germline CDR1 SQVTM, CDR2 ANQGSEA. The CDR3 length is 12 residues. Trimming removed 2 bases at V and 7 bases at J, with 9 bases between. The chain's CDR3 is CSVERGGNEQFF. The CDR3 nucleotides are TGCAGCGTTGAAAGGGGGGGAAATGAGCAGTTCTTC.

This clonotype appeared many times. DNA of the CDR3: TGTGCCAGTAGTATTGGTAGGGGGTATGAAGCTTTCTTT. This translates into CASSIGRGYEAFF. This chain connects TRBV19 to TRBJ1-1; maybe TRBD1 (6 bases). CDR1 is LNHDA, CDR2 SQIVND, per germline (reference sequence). V was trimmed by 3 bases and J by 7 bases, leaving 12 bases between them. CDR3 length: 13 residues.

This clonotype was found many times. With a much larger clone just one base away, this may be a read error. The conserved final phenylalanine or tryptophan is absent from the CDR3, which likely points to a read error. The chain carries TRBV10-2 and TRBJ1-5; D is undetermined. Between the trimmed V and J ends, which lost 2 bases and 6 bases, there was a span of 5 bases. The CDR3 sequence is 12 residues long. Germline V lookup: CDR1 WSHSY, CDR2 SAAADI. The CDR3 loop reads CASSEGGQPQHC. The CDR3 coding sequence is TGCGCCAGCAGTGAGGGAGGTCAGCCCCAGCATTGT.

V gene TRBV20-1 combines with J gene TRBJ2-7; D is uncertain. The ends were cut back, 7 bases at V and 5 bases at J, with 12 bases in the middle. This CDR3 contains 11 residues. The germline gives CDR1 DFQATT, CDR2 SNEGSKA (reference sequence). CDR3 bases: TGCAGTGGGGCGGTCACGAACGAGCAGTACTTC. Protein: CSGAVTNEQYF.

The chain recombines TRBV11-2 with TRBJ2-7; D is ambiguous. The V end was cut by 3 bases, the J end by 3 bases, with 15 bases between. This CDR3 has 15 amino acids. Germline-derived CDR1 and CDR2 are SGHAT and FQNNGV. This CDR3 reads CASSFTSVLGYEQYF. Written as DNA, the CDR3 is TGTGCCAGCAGCTTCACCTCGGTTTTGGGCTACGAGCAGTACTTC. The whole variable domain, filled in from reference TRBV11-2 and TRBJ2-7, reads EAGVAQSPRYKIIEKRQSVAFWCNPISGHATLYWYQQILGQGPKLLIQFQNNGVVDDSQLPKDRFSAERLKGVDSTLKIQPAKLEDSAVYLCASSFTSVLGYEQYFGPGTRLTVT.

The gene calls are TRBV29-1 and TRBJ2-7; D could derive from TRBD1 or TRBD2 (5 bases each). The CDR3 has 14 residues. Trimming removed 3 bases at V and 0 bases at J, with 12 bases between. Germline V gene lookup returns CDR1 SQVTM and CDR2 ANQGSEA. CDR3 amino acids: CSVDGGMSSYEQYF. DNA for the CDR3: TGCAGCGTTGATGGGGGAATGAGCTCCTACGAGCAGTACTTC.

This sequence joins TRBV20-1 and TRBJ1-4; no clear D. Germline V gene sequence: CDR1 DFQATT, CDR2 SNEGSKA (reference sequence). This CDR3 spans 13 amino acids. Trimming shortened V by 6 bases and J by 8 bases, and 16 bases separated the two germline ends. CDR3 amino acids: CSARAPGWEKLFF. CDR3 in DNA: TGCAGTGCCCGGGCCCCAGGATGGGAAAAACTGTTTTTT.

CDR3 residues: CASSARRDTQYF. For the CDR3, the DNA is TGTGCCAGCAGTGCTCGTCGAGATACGCAGTATTTT. V and J are TRBV27 and TRBJ2-3; D call uncertain. The CDR3 covers 12 residues. With 5 bases removed from V and 5 bases from J, the gap between germline ends came to 8 bases. Germline V gene sequence: CDR1 MNHEY, CDR2 SMNVEV (reference sequence).

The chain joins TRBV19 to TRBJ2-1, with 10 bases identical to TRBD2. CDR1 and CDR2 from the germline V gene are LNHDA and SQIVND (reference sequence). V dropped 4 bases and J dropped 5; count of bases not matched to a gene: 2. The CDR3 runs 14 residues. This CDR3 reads CASSTSGGHNEQFF. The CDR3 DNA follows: TGTGCCAGTAGTACTAGCGGGGGACACAATGAGCAGTTCTTC.

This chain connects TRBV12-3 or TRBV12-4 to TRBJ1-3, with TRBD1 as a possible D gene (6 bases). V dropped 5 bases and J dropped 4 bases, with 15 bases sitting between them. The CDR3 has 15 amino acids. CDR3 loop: CASSRAGAAGNTIYF. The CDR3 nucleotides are TGTGCCAGCAGTCGGGCGGGGGCTGCAGGAAACACCATATATTTT.